The rows below give T cell receptor beta chains drawn from one sample of a study of T cell responses to AZD1222 COVID-19 vaccine. Profiling relied on immunoSEQ multiplex PCR, and the TCRdb table lists in-frame clones only, not all of them. The profile covers about 120,000 clones, with 85% to 95% appearing a single time and approximately 3% taken by the ten largest. The source material was peripheral blood, sampled on day 0 of AZD1222 vaccination. The source of these receptors is an adult in good health. Both conserved end residues are part of each CDR3. Each record gives: V gene, clone size, J gene, D gene, CDR3 protein, CDR3 DNA. The D gene is left open where the match is weak. The size entry is marked missing in some rows and otherwise reads once, few, many or a size class.

v_gene: TRBV10-1; abundance: .; j_gene: TRBJ1-5; d_gene: .; CDR3aa: CASSESGSNQPQHF; CDR3nt: TGCGCCAGCAGTGAGTCCGGGAGCAATCAGCCCCAGCATTTT
v_gene: TRBV6-5; abundance: .; j_gene: TRBJ2-7; d_gene: .; CDR3aa: CASSTGTTSYEQYF; CDR3nt: TGTGCCAGCAGTACTGGGACGACCTCCTACGAGCAGTACTTC
v_gene: TRBV29-1; abundance: .; j_gene: TRBJ2-1; d_gene: TRBD2; CDR3aa: CSVEASGSGGNEQFF; CDR3nt: TGCAGCGTTGAGGCTAGCGGGAGTGGGGGCAATGAGCAGTTCTTC
v_gene: TRBV7-8; abundance: few; j_gene: TRBJ1-5; d_gene: .; CDR3aa: CASRLATAGSQHF; CDR3nt: TGTGCCAGCAGGTTGGCCACGGCGGGGTCCCAGCATTTT
v_gene: TRBV28; abundance: once; j_gene: TRBJ1-1; d_gene: .; CDR3aa: CASSVQGPEAFF; CDR3nt: TGTGCCAGCAGTGTACAGGGACCGGAAGCTTTCTTT
v_gene: TRBV4-2; abundance: .; j_gene: TRBJ1-6; d_gene: .; CDR3aa: CASSLDFESYNSPLHF; CDR3nt: TGTGCCAGCAGCCTGGACTTTGAATCCTATAATTCACCCCTCCACTTT
v_gene: TRBV5-4; abundance: .; j_gene: TRBJ1-3; d_gene: .; CDR3aa: CASSLLGGPGNTIYF; CDR3nt: TGTGCCAGCAGCTTATTAGGGGGACCTGGAAACACCATATATTTT
v_gene: TRBV5-1; abundance: .; j_gene: TRBJ1-1; d_gene: .; CDR3aa: CASSLTPLNTEAFF; CDR3nt: TGCGCCAGCAGCTTGACCCCCCTGAACACTGAAGCTTTCTTT
v_gene: TRBV6-5; abundance: .; j_gene: TRBJ2-7; d_gene: .; CDR3aa: CASSPRDPYYYEQYF; CDR3nt: TGTGCCAGCAGTCCCCGGGACCCCTATTACTACGAGCAGTACTTC
v_gene: TRBV13; abundance: .; j_gene: TRBJ1-1; d_gene: .; CDR3aa: CASSPWEGNTEAFF; CDR3nt: TGTGCCAGCAGCCCATGGGAGGGGAACACTGAAGCTTTCTTT
v_gene: TRBV4-1; abundance: .; j_gene: TRBJ2-7; d_gene: .; CDR3aa: CASSHLRDTYEQYF; CDR3nt: TGCGCCAGCAGCCACCTTCGGGACACCTACGAGCAGTACTTC
v_gene: TRBV28; abundance: .; j_gene: TRBJ2-7; d_gene: .; CDR3aa: CASSSPHRTYEQYF; CDR3nt: TGTGCCAGCAGCTCCCCCCACAGGACCTACGAGCAGTACTTC
v_gene: TRBV18; abundance: .; j_gene: TRBJ1-1; d_gene: TRBD1; CDR3aa: CASSLGGGAGTEAFF; CDR3nt: TGTGCCAGCTCACTGGGAGGGGGCGCGGGCACTGAAGCTTTCTTT
v_gene: TRBV28; abundance: .; j_gene: TRBJ2-1; d_gene: TRBD2; CDR3aa: CASSFYKGRTSGAREQFF; CDR3nt: TGTGCCAGCAGTTTTTATAAAGGGAGGACTAGCGGAGCCAGGGAGCAGTTCTTC
v_gene: TRBV6-5; abundance: once; j_gene: TRBJ2-7; d_gene: TRBD2; CDR3aa: CASSRGTSGFYEQYF; CDR3nt: TGTGCCAGCAGCCGAGGGACTAGCGGGTTCTACGAGCAGTACTTC
v_gene: TRBV12-3/TRBV12-4; abundance: .; j_gene: TRBJ2-5; d_gene: .; CDR3aa: CASSHSQRETQYF; CDR3nt: TGTGCCAGCAGTCATAGCCAGAGAGAGACCCAGTACTTC
v_gene: TRBV29-1; abundance: .; j_gene: TRBJ2-3; d_gene: .; CDR3aa: CSVVLDTDTQYF; CDR3nt: TGCAGCGTTGTGCTAGATACAGATACGCAGTATTTT
v_gene: TRBV11-2; abundance: .; j_gene: TRBJ2-5; d_gene: .; CDR3aa: CASSFSLRADQETQYF; CDR3nt: TGTGCCAGCAGCTTCTCTCTCAGAGCGGACCAAGAGACCCAGTACTTC
v_gene: TRBV14; abundance: once; j_gene: TRBJ2-1; d_gene: .; CDR3aa: CASSQYKTLISYNEQFF; CDR3nt: TGTGCCAGCAGCCAATACAAGACACTAATCTCCTACAATGAGCAGTTCTTC
v_gene: TRBV6-5; abundance: few; j_gene: TRBJ1-1; d_gene: TRBD1; CDR3aa: CASTQGGLHTEAFF; CDR3nt: TGTGCCAGCACCCAGGGGGGCTTGCACACTGAAGCTTTCTTT
v_gene: TRBV3-1/TRBV3-2; abundance: .; j_gene: TRBJ1-3; d_gene: .; CDR3aa: CASSQQGYTIYF; CDR3nt: TGTGCCAGCAGCCAACAGGGTTACACCATATATTTT
v_gene: TRBV7-9; abundance: .; j_gene: TRBJ1-1; d_gene: .; CDR3aa: CASSPWNTEAFF; CDR3nt: TGTGCCAGCAGCCCGTGGAACACTGAAGCTTTCTTT
v_gene: TRBV21-1; abundance: .; j_gene: TRBJ2-1; d_gene: .; CDR3aa: CASREREKKNEQFF; CDR3nt: TGTGCCAGCAGGGAGCGGGAGAAGAAGAATGAGCAGTTCTTC
v_gene: TRBV3-1/TRBV3-2; abundance: .; j_gene: TRBJ2-7; d_gene: TRBD2; CDR3aa: CASSQFTGLAGGTSSYEQYF; CDR3nt: TGTGCCAGCAGCCAATTCACGGGACTAGCGGGAGGTACTAGCTCCTACGAGCAGTACTTC
v_gene: TRBV9; abundance: .; j_gene: TRBJ2-7; d_gene: TRBD2; CDR3aa: CASSVLPGGGEQYF; CDR3nt: TGTGCCAGCAGCGTGCTCCCGGGGGGGGGCGAGCAGTACTTC
v_gene: TRBV27; abundance: once; j_gene: TRBJ1-5; d_gene: TRBD1; CDR3aa: CASRDRGNQPQHF; CDR3nt: TGTGCCAGCCGGGACAGGGGAAATCAGCCCCAGCATTTT
v_gene: TRBV14; abundance: .; j_gene: TRBJ2-7; d_gene: .; CDR3aa: CASSHNGEQYF; CDR3nt: TGTGCCAGCAGCCACAACGGGGAGCAGTACTTC
v_gene: TRBV15; abundance: .; j_gene: TRBJ2-7; d_gene: .; CDR3aa: CATSRDGGVSYEQYF; CDR3nt: TGTGCCACCAGCAGAGATGGAGGAGTTTCCTACGAGCAGTACTTC
v_gene: TRBV6-5; abundance: .; j_gene: TRBJ1-3; d_gene: .; CDR3aa: CASSKTENTIYF; CDR3nt: TGTGCCAGCAGCAAGACAGAAAACACCATATATTTT
v_gene: TRBV15; abundance: .; j_gene: TRBJ1-1; d_gene: .; CDR3aa: CATSPQMEGGNTEAFF; CDR3nt: TGTGCCACCAGCCCCCAAATGGAGGGGGGGAACACTGAAGCTTTCTTT
v_gene: TRBV19; abundance: .; j_gene: TRBJ1-1; d_gene: .; CDR3aa: CASSIGGANTEAFF; CDR3nt: TGTGCCAGTAGTATAGGAGGGGCGAACACTGAAGCTTTCTTT
v_gene: TRBV18; abundance: .; j_gene: TRBJ1-5; d_gene: .; CDR3aa: CASSPFASAAYSNQPQHF; CDR3nt: TGTGCCAGCTCACCATTTGCGTCGGCAGCTTATAGCAATCAGCCCCAGCATTTT
v_gene: TRBV3-1/TRBV3-2; abundance: .; j_gene: TRBJ2-1; d_gene: TRBD2; CDR3aa: CASSGTSGGGQFF; CDR3nt: TGTGCCAGCAGCGGAACTAGCGGGGGTGGGCAGTTCTTC
v_gene: TRBV5-4; abundance: .; j_gene: TRBJ2-7; d_gene: TRBD1; CDR3aa: CATRDSPYEQYF; CDR3nt: TGTGCCACCAGGGACAGCCCCTACGAGCAGTACTTC
v_gene: TRBV3-1/TRBV3-2; abundance: .; j_gene: TRBJ2-2; d_gene: .; CDR3aa: CASSLFPQYGGELFF; CDR3nt: TGTGCCAGCAGCCTTTTCCCCCAGTACGGCGGGGAGCTGTTTTTT
v_gene: TRBV6-6; abundance: .; j_gene: TRBJ2-7; d_gene: .; CDR3aa: CASSSRDIAYEQYF; CDR3nt: TGTGCCAGCAGTTCCAGGGACATCGCCTACGAGCAGTACTTC
v_gene: TRBV6-5; abundance: once; j_gene: TRBJ1-1; d_gene: .; CDR3aa: CATKGQPTMNTEAFF; CDR3nt: TGTGCCACCAAAGGACAGCCCACGATGAACACTGAAGCTTTCTTT
v_gene: TRBV19; abundance: .; j_gene: TRBJ2-7; d_gene: TRBD1; CDR3aa: CASSRSGTGDYEQYF; CDR3nt: TGTGCCAGTAGTCGATCCGGGACAGGGGATTACGAGCAGTACTTC
v_gene: TRBV27; abundance: .; j_gene: TRBJ2-3; d_gene: .; CDR3aa: CASSFGTPTDTQYF; CDR3nt: TGTGCCAGCAGTTTCGGGACTCCGACAGATACGCAGTATTTT